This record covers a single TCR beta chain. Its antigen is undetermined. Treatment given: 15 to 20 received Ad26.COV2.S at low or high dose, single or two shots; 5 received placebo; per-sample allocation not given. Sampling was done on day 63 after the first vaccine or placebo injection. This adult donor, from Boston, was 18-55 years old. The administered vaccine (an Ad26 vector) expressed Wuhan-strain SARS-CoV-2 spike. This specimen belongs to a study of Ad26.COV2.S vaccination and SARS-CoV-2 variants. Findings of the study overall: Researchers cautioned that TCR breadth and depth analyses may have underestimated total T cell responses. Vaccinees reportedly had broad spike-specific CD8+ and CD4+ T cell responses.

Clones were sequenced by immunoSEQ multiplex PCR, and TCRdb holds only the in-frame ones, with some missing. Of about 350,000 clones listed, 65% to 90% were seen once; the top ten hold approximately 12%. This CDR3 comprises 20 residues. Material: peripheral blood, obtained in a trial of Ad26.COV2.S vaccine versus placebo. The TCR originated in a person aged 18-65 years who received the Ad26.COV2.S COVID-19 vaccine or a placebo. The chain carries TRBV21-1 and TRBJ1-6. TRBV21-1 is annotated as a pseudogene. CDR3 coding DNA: TGTGCCAGCAGCAAAGAGTCAGGTTTTGGTAGGGTTTTCATTAATTCACCCCTCCACTTT. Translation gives CASSKESGFGRVFINSPLHF.